The rows below give T cell receptor beta chains drawn from one sample of a study of PD-L1 blockade in urothelial cancer. Some clones are missing from TCRdb's copy, which holds only in-frame ones; the method was immunoSEQ multiplex PCR. The data contain more than 45,000 clones, approximately 80% of them singletons. This sample comprised PBMCs, obtained around atezolizumab (anti-PD-L1) treatment. The receptors come from a man aged 65 to 85 with urothelial cancer. The CDR3 runs from the conserved cysteine through the conserved F or W.

J gene | V gene | CDR3 protein
TRBJ2-2 | TRBV30 | CAWIQPGQGFTGELFF
TRBJ1-1 | TRBV7-2 | CASSLGWGPGGTEAFF
TRBJ1-3 | TRBV5-1 | CASRETGTGNTIYF
TRBJ2-7 | TRBV11-3 | CASSLEGNYEQYF
TRBJ2-5 | TRBV27 | CASSPMWQETQYF
TRBJ2-1 | TRBV27 | CASSHRSSGTVNYNEQFF
TRBJ2-1 | TRBV5-1 | CASSSVGPGGNNEQFF
TRBJ1-4 | TRBV10-2 | CASSEQGGTEKLFF
TRBJ2-2 | TRBV29-1 | CSVEAQTGELFF
TRBJ2-1 | TRBV4-2 | CASSQRGSSYNEQFF
TRBJ2-6 | TRBV5-1 | CASSREAGANVLTF
TRBJ1-1 | TRBV6-1 | CASSESLNRQANTEAFF
TRBJ2-1 | TRBV5-1 | CASSPDSSYNEQFF
TRBJ2-5 | TRBV28 | CASREQGRETQYF
TRBJ1-4 | TRBV21-1 | CASSKGEANEKLFF
TRBJ2-2 | TRBV5-1 | CASSLAVGTGTGELFF
TRBJ1-2 | TRBV7-6 | CASSRTPGAVNGYTF
TRBJ1-5 | TRBV5-4 | CASSFGSDQPQHF
TRBJ2-1 | TRBV10-1 | CASSPGQTYNEQFF
TRBJ1-5 | TRBV28 | CASRVGATGISNQPQHF
TRBJ2-5 | TRBV19 | CASSWATGETQYF
TRBJ2-1 | TRBV28 | CASRIPGAYNEQFF
TRBJ2-3 | TRBV29-1 | CSVAGGLAGDTQYF
TRBJ1-1 | TRBV5-1 | CATRLGDTEAFF
TRBJ2-1 | TRBV6-4 | CASTAPGPGLAAFSNEQFF
TRBJ2-7 | TRBV5-4 | CASTPGRQGGEQYF
TRBJ1-2 | TRBV19 | CASSPNRGNYGYTF
TRBJ1-1 | TRBV4-1 | CASSQDTGKYTEAFF
TRBJ1-2 | TRBV7-2 | CASSLDGQNYGYTF
TRBJ1-5 | TRBV29-1 | CSVADGFLGNQPQHF
TRBJ2-5 | TRBV5-6 | CASSSRTGESWETQYF
TRBJ2-3 | TRBV19 | CASSIVGATSDTQYF
TRBJ2-7 | TRBV18 | CASSPRGTSMVEQYF
TRBJ2-1 | TRBV4-1 | CASSQERKVAGNEQFF
TRBJ2-7 | TRBV5-4 | CASSLRGGPGYEQYF
TRBJ2-2 | TRBV19 | CASSISSQGNTGELFF
TRBJ2-3 | TRBV7-2 | CASSLAPSGSTDTQYF
TRBJ2-7 | TRBV21-1 | CASRRGGSLQNEQYF
TRBJ1-2 | TRBV2 | CASSEGTYGYTF
TRBJ1-3 | TRBV6-5 | CASSRRGQPGNTIYF
TRBJ1-4 | TRBV28 | CASTMTGGGEKLFF
TRBJ1-1 | TRBV18 | CASSPRAGSGETEAFF